The 20 T cell receptor beta chains in this list originate from one sample, sequenced in a study of glioma-infiltrating T cells. Using RNA template, CDR3s of TCR alpha and beta were amplified with iRepertoire arm-PCR. TCRdb ran MiXCR on the multiplex PCR reads and lists one entry per CDR3 protein. The table has roughly 130,000 distinct CDR3 sequences, roughly a quarter seen once. Sample: glioma tissue, nonneoplastic brain tissue, or PBMCs (not recorded which). The source is a human donor with low-grade glioma or glioblastoma, undergoing nonglioma brain surgery, or in good health (not recorded which).

This clonotype was recorded a few times. The chain has TRBV6-6 and TRBJ1-1, with D uncertain. The V and J ends lost 0 bases and 8 bases respectively, with 7 bases between them. The CDR3 is 12 residues long. Germline-derived CDR1 and CDR2 are MNHNY and SVGAGI (reference sequence). DNA for the CDR3: TGTGCCAGCAGTTACTCGAAAGGGGAAGCTTTCTTT. It codes for CASSYSKGEAFF.

Notes on this clonotype: A single base separates this from a much larger clone, so it may be a read error. The chain recombines TRBV28 with TRBJ1-2; the D is unclear. CDR3 length equals 12 residues. Trimming took off 7 bases at V and 6 bases at J, with 12 bases between the two ends. Germline lookup yields CDR1 MDHEN and CDR2 SYDVKM. The CDR3 is CASTRKGNGYTF. The DNA for the CDR3 is TGTGCCAGCACCCGAAAGGGCAATGGCTACACCTTC.

This clonotype turned up a few times. The chain couples TRBV19 to TRBJ1-2; D is unclear. The V end was cut by 5 bases, the J end by 7 bases, with 11 bases between. The CDR3 has 12 residues. CDR1 LNHDA and CDR2 SQIVND come from the germline V gene (reference sequence). The CDR3 nucleotides are TGTGCCAGTAGTCTCCGAGATGGTGGCTACACCTTC. Protein sequence: CASSLRDGGYTF.

The chain uses TRBV11-1 and TRBJ2-3, with 11 bases identical to TRBD2. There are 17 residues in the CDR3. The germline V gene has CDR1 SGHAT and CDR2 FQDESV (reference sequence). With V trimmed by 2 bases and J by 2 bases, 6 bases remained unmatched. CDR3 in amino acids: CASSLNSGGGTTDTQYF. DNA for the CDR3: TGTGCCAGCAGCTTAAATAGCGGGGGGGGTACCACAGATACGCAGTATTTT.

This clonotype was counted a few times. This rearrangement joins TRBV7-2 to TRBJ2-1; D is tentatively TRBD1 or TRBD2 (5 bases each). Trimming removed 5 bases from V and 12 bases from J, with 17 bases in between. The germline gives CDR1 SGHTA, CDR2 FQGNSA. The CDR3 runs to 13 residues. CDR3 sequence (DNA): TGTGCCAGCAGCCCCAGGGACGCCGCTAGGCAGTTCTTC. Amino acids: CASSPRDAARQFF.

This clonotype was seen once. The V call is TRBV4-1, the J call TRBJ2-2, with 9 positions matching TRBD2. Per germline, CDR1 MGHRA and CDR2 YSYEKL. The CDR3 is made up of 17 amino acids. Trimming removed 0 bases from V and 4 bases from J; junction bases left unmatched: 6. The CDR3 bases are TGCGCCAGCAGCCAAGATTCGCTAGCGGGGTCCACCGGGGAGCTGTTTTTT. Translated, it gives CASSQDSLAGSTGELFF.

This clonotype was observed many times. The chain links TRBV7-2 to TRBJ2-1; D gene unclear. The CDR3 covers 12 residues. CDR1 is SGHTA, CDR2 FQGNSA, per germline. Trimming shortened V by 0 bases and J by 10 bases, and 7 bases separated the two germline ends. In DNA, the CDR3 is TGTGCCAGCAGCTTAGCAGCCTTGGAGCAGTTCTTC. Protein sequence: CASSLAALEQFF.

As for this clonotype: A much bigger clone sits one base away, suggesting this may be a read error. This chain uses TRBV7-6 with TRBJ2-1; TRBD1 might be the D (5 bases). There are 13 residues in the CDR3. CDR1 and CDR2 from the germline V gene are SGHVS and FNYEAQ. CDR3 sequence: CASSLTTVNEQFF. The CDR3 DNA follows: TGTGCTAGCAGCTTAACGACAGTCAATGAGCAGTTCTTC.

The J gene is TRBJ2-3, the V gene TRBV29-1, with TRBD1 identical over 12 bases. The CDR3 totals 13 residues. Germline lookup yields CDR1 SQVTM and CDR2 ANQGSEA. The CDR3 protein is CSAGTGGIDTQYF. In nucleotides, the CDR3 is TGCAGTGCCGGGACAGGGGGCATAGATACGCAGTATTTT.

This clonotype was picked up many times. The chain links TRBV15 to TRBJ2-3; 9 bases map to TRBD1. After removal of 2 bases from V and 6 bases from J, the junction contained 6 bases not matched to a gene. Germline CDR1 is LNHNV and CDR2 is YYDKDF (reference sequence). The CDR3 has 15 residues. The CDR3 sequence: CATSRPDRGTDTQYF. In nucleotides, the CDR3 is TGTGCCACCAGCAGACCGGACAGGGGTACGGATACGCAGTATTTT.

V gene TRBV7-7 combines with J gene TRBJ2-1; 8 nucleotides match TRBD1. The ends lost 5 bases at V and 10 bases at J; junction bases unmatched: 7. This CDR3 has 13 residues. Germline V lookup: CDR1 SSHAT, CDR2 FNYEAQ (reference sequence). The CDR3 DNA reads TGTGCCAGCAGCGCGGACAGGGTGAGGGAGCAGTTCTTC. Amino acid sequence: CASSADRVREQFF.

In this sample, this clonotype turned up many times. The chain combines TRBV6-1 with TRBJ2-2, with D possibly being TRBD1 (6 bases). Germline-derived CDR1 and CDR2 are MNHNS and SASEGT. Trimming removed 7 bases from V and 4 bases from J, with 19 bases in between. This CDR3 contains 16 residues. The CDR3 bases are TGTGCCAGCACCAAAGACGGCCCCAGGGGCACCGGGGAGCTGTTTTTT. The encoded protein is CASTKDGPRGTGELFF.

As for this clonotype: It may be a read error: a sequence one base away is much more abundant. This rearrangement joins TRBV20-1 to TRBJ2-1; a weak D match, TRBD2 (6 bases). The CDR3 is 15 amino acids. CDR1 is DFQATT and CDR2 is SNEGSKA in the germline V gene (reference sequence). The CDR3 here is CGAARLDSSYNEQFF. The DNA of the CDR3 is TGCGGTGCTGCCCGACTAGACAGCTCCTACAATGAGCAGTTCTTC.

This clonotype was counted a few times. Being one base from a much bigger clone, this may be a read error. The rearrangement links TRBV6-1 to TRBJ1-1; no reliable D call. The CDR3 is 13 amino acids. The germline V gene has CDR1 MNHNS and CDR2 SASEGT. The CDR3 spells CASSRIMNTKAFF. CDR3 nucleotides: TGTGCCAGCAGTAGGATAATGAACACTAAAGCTTTCTTT.

V gene TRBV20-1 combines with J gene TRBJ2-5; tentatively, D is TRBD1 (5 bases). V lost 5 bases to trimming and J lost 7 bases, with 14 bases between them. The CDR3 has 12 residues. Germline V gene data show CDR1 as DFQATT and CDR2 as SNEGSKA (reference sequence). CDR3 coding DNA: TGCAGTGCTCCCCAGGGTACAGGGACCCAGTACTTC. It encodes CSAPQGTGTQYF.

This clonotype was seen repeatedly, ten times or more. The chain uses TRBV6-1 and TRBJ1-6, with 10 positions matching TRBD1. V was pared by 8 bases and J by 18 bases, with 13 bases of the junction left unmatched. CDR3 size: 13 residues. CDR1 and CDR2 from the germline V gene are MNHNS and SASEGT. CDR3 residues: CASYLGTGAEYHF. The CDR3 DNA is TGTGCCAGCTACTTGGGGACAGGGGCCGAGTACCACTTT.

The chain couples TRBV28 to TRBJ1-4, with D possibly matching TRBD1 (5 bases). In germline, CDR1 is MDHEN, CDR2 SYDVKM. This CDR3 has 15 amino acids. V was cut by 7 bases and J by 5 bases, with 17 bases left in between. The CDR3 DNA follows: TGTGCCAGCAACTCCCGACAGACCCTAAATGAAAAACTGTTTTTT. The encoded protein is CASNSRQTLNEKLFF.

This clonotype was seen a handful of times. The chain is built from TRBV11-3 and TRBJ2-3; 11 bases are shared with TRBD2. Losses at the gene ends were 0 bases for V and 5 bases for J; bases not matched to a gene: 7. The CDR3 sequence is 17 residues long. Germline V CDR1 and CDR2: SGHNT, YENEEA. In DNA, the CDR3 is TGTGCCAGCAGCTTAGAGCGACTAGCGGGACGGGGAGATACGCAGTATTTT. The encoded protein is CASSLERLAGRGDTQYF.

The chain has TRBV14 and TRBJ1-1; no firm D call. Trimming left V 0 bases short and J 0 bases short, with 11 bases between. The CDR3 spans 16 residues. Germline CDR1 reads SGHDN; CDR2 reads FVKESK. DNA of the CDR3: TGTGCCAGCAGCCAAGATTTCGGTCTCATGAACACTGAAGCTTTCTTT. Protein: CASSQDFGLMNTEAFF.

This clonotype was counted ten times or more. The rearrangement uses TRBV27 and TRBJ2-3; TRBD2 aligns across 9 bases. From germline, CDR1 is MNHEY and CDR2 SMNVEV (reference sequence). With 5 bases clipped from V and 1 base from J, the junction kept 4 bases outside the gene matches. The CDR3 spans 15 residues. Written as DNA, the CDR3 is TGTGCCAGCAGTACGCAGCGGGGGGGCACAGATACGCAGTATTTT. Translating it yields CASSTQRGGTDTQYF.